The clone carrying this TCR beta chain was counted many times. Its antigen is not known. This beta chain is a stray sequence in a library constructed for alpha chains; its clone size is not meaningful. TCRdb redid the calling of the 5' RACE reads with MiXCR, one entry per CDR3 protein. The data hold more than 10,000 distinct CDR3 sequences, with 4% to 5.5% observed a single time. The entry originates in a study of spatial heterogeneity in lung cancer. The wider study: Each distinct TCR and UMI combination averaged more than ten appearances in raw reads. Study outcomes and limitations: Expanded intratumoral alpha and beta TCR counts tracked tumor mutation counts.

Time point meaning: sample taken at primary tumor resection. Unsorted tumor, nontumor lung tissue or cryopreserved PBMC supplied the whole RNA. The length of the CDR3 is 15 residues. The germline V gene has CDR1 LGHDT and CDR2 YNNKEL (reference sequence). The junction had 11 bases not matched to a gene; V was cut back by 4 bases and J by 9 bases. The sequence was collected from a male donor with early-stage non-small cell lung cancer. This sequence joins TRBV3-1 and TRBJ2-1; 8 nucleotides match TRBD1. Sequenced material: lung tumor tissue, taken at surgery. The CDR3, as DNA: TGTGCCAGCAGCCTCTGGACAGGGAAAGCTAGTGAGCAGTTCTTC. Its protein product is CASSLWTGKASEQFF.